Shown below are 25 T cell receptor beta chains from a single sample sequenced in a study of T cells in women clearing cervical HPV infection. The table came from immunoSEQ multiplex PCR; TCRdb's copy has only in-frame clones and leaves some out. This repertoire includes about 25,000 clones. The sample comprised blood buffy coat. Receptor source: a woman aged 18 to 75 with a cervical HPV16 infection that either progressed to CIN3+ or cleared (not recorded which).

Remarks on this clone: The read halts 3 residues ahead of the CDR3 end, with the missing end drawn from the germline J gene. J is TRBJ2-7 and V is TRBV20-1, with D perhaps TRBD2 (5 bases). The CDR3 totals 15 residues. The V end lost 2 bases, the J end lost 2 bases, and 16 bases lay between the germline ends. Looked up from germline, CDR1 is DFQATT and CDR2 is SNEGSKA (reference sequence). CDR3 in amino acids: CSARPFGLNTYEQYF. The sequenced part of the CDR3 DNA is TGCAGTGCTAGACCCTTCGGACTTAATACCTACGAG.

The CDR3 sequence is CSANDISSYNEQFF. The CDR3 DNA, read in part, is TGCAGTGCTAACGACATCAGCTCCTACAATGAG. The V gene is TRBV20-1, the J gene TRBJ2-1; D uncertain. The read falls 3 residues short of the CDR3 end, and the missing part is taken from the germline J gene. Germline lookup yields CDR1 DFQATT and CDR2 SNEGSKA (reference sequence). The CDR3 length is 14 residues. V lost 4 bases and J lost 0, with 10 bases in between.

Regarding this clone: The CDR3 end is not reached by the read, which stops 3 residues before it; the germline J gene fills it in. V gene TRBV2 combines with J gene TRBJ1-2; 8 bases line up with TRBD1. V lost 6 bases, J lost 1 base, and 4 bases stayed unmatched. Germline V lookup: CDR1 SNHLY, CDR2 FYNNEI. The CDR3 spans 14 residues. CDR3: CASREDRVNYGYTF. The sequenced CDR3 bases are TGTGCCAGCAGAGAGGACAGGGTTAACTATGGC.

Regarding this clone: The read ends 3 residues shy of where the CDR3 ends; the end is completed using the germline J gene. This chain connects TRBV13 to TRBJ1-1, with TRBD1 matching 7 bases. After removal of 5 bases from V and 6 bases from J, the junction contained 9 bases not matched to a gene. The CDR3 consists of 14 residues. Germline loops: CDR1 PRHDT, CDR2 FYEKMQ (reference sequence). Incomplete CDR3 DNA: TGTGCCAGCAGCAGACAGGGACGTCTCTCTGAA. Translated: CASSRQGRLSE. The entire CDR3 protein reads CASSRQGRLSEAFF.

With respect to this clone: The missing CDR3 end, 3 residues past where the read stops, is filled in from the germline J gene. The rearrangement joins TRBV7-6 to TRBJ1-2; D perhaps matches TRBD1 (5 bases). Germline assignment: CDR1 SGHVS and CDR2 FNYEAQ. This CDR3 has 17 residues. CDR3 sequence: CASSLSPPGGAAHDYTF. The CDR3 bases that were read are TGTGCCAGCAGCTTATCCCCCCCGGGGGGAGCGGCCCACGAC.

The DNA read from the CDR3 is TGTGCCAGCTCACGAACAGGGGGAGTATACAATGAG. Translated: CASSRTGGVYNE. The CDR3 as a whole reads CASSRTGGVYNEQFF. This chain links TRBV18 with TRBJ2-1, with 8 positions matching TRBD1. The read stops 3 residues short of the end of the CDR3; the missing end is completed from the germline J gene. J gave up 4 bases and V 4 bases, and 6 bases lay outside the gene matches. CDR3 size: 15 residues. CDR1 KGHSH and CDR2 LQKENI come from the germline V gene. Based on the CDR3 plus reference TRBV18 and TRBJ2-1, the full variable domain is NAGVMQNPRHLVRRRGQEARLRCSPMKGHSHVYWYRQLPEEGLKFMVYLQKENIIDESGMPKERFSAEFPKEGPSILRIQQVVRGDSAAYFCASSRTGGVYNEQFFGPGTRLTVL.

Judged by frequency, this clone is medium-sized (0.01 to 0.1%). The part of the CDR3 DNA that was read is TGTGCCAGCAGCCCGGGAAACACCCAGGGGCCCGGGGTTGTGGGACAAGAGACC. This encodes CASSPGNTQGPGVVGQET. The CDR3, in full, reads CASSPGNTQGPGVVGQETQYF. This rearrangement joins TRBV4-2 to TRBJ2-5; D might be TRBD1 (6 bases). The CDR3 is cut off 3 residues early in the read; its end comes from the germline J gene. Germline V CDR1 and CDR2: LGHNA, YNFKEQ. The ends were cut back, 4 bases at V and 2 bases at J, with 32 bases in the middle. The CDR3 is 21 residues long.

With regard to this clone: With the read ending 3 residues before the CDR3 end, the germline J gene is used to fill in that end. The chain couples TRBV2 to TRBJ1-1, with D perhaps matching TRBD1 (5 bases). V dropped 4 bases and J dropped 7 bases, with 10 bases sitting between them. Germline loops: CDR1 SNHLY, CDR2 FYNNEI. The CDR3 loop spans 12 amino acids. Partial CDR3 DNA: TGTGCCAGCAGTGGGGACTTTATTGAA. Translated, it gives CASSGDFIE. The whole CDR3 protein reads CASSGDFIEAFF.

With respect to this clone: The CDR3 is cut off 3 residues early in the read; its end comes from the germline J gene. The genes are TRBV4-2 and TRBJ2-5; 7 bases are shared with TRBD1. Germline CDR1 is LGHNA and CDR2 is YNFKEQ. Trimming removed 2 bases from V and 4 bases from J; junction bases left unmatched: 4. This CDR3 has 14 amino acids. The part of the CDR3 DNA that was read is TGTGCCAGCAGCCAACTTGGGACAGCAGAGACC. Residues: CASSQLGTAET. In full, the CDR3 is CASSQLGTAETQYF.

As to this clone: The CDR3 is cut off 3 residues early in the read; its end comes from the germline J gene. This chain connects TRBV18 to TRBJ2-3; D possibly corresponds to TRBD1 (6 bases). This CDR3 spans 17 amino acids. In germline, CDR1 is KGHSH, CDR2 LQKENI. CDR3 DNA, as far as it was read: TGTGCCAGCTCACAAGCTCCCACAGGGCACGGCAATCAGCCG. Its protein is CASSQAPTGHGNQP. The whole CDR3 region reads CASSQAPTGHGNQPQYF.

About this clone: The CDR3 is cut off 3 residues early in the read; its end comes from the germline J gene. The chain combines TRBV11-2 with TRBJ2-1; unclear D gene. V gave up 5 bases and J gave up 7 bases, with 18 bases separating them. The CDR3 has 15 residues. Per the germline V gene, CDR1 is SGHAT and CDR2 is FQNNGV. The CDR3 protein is CASSPVWPSGNEQFF. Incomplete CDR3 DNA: TGTGCCAGCAGCCCAGTATGGCCGTCCGGGAATGAG.

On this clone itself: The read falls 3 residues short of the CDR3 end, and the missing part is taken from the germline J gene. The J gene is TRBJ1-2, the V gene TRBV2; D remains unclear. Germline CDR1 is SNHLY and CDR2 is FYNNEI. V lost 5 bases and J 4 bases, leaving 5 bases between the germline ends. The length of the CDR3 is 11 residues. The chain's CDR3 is CASSLSYGYTF. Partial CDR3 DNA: TGTGCCAGCAGTCTCAGCTATGGC.

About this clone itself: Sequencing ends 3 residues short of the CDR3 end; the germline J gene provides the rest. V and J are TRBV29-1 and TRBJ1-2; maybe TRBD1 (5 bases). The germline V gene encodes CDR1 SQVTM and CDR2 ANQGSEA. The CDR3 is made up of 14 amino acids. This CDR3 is CSVHGGSSYNDYTF. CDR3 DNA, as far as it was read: TGCAGCGTTCACGGGGGGAGCTCCTACAATGAC.

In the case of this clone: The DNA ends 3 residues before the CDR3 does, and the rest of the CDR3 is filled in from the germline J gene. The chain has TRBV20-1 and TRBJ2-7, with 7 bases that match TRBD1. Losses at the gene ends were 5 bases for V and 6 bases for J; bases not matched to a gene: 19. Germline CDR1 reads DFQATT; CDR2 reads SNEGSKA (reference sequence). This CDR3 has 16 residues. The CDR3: CSAETQTTGIPGEQYF. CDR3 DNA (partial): TGCAGTGCTGAAACCCAGACGACAGGGATCCCGGGCGAG.

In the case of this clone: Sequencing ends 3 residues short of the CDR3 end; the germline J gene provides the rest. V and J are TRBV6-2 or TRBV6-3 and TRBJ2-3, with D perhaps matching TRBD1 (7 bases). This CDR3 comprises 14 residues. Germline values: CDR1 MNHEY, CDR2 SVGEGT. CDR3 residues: CASSPGGGRQPQYF. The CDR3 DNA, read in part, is TGTGCCAGCAGCCCCGGAGGGGGCCGTCAGCCG.

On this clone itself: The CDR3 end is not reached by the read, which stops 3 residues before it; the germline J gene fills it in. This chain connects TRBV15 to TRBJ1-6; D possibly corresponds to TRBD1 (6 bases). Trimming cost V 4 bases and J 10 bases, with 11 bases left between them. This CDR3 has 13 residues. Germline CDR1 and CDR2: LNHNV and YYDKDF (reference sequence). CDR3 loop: CATSIGTSSPLHF. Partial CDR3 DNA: TGTGCCACCAGCATCGGGACATCGTCACCC.

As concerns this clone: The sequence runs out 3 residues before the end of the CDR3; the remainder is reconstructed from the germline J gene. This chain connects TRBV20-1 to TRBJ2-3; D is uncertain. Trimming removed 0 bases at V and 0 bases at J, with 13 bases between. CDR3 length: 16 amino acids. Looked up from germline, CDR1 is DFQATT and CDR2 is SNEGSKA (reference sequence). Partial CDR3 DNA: TGCAGTGCTAGAGATTTTGCTCAGTCTAGCACAGATACG. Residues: CSARDFAQSSTDT. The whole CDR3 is CSARDFAQSSTDTQYF.

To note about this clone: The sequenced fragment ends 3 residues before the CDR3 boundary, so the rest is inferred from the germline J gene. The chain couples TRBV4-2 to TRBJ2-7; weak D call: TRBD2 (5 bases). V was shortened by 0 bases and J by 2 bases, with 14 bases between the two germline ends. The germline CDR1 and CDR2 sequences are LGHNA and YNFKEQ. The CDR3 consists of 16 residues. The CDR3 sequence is CASSQDFPGAAYEQYF. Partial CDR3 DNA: TGTGCCAGCAGCCAAGATTTCCCCGGAGCGGCCTACGAG.

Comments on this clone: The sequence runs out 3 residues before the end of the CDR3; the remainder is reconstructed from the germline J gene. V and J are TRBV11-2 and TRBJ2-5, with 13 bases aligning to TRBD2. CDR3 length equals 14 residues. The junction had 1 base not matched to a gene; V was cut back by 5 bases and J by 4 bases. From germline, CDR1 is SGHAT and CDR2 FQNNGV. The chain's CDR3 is CASSGTSGTETQYF. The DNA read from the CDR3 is TGTGCCAGCAGCGGGACTAGCGGGACAGAGACC.

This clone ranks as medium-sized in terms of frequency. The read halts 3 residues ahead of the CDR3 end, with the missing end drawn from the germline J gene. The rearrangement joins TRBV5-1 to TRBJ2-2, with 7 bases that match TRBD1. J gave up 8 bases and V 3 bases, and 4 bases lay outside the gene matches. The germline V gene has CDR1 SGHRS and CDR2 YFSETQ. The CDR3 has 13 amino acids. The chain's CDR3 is CASSWGTAGELFF. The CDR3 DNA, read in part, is TGCGCCAGCAGCTGGGGGACAGCAGGGGAG. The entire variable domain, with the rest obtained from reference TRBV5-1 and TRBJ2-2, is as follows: KAGVTQTPRYLIKTRGQQVTLSCSPISGHRSVSWYQQTPGQGLQFLFEYFSETQRNKGNFPGRFSGRQFSNSRSEMNVSTLELGDSALYLCASSWGTAGELFFGEGSRLTVL.

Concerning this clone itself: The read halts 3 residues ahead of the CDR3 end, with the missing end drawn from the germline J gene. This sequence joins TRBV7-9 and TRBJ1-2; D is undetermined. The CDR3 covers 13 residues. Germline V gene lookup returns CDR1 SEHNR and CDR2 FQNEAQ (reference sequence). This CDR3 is CASSYVTSVDYTF. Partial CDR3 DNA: TGTGCCAGCAGCTACGTCACTAGCGTCGAC.

CDR3 bases read: TGTGCCAGCAGAGGTCGGGCTAGCGGAGCAGATACG. Protein sequence: CASRGRASGADT. The entire CDR3 protein is CASRGRASGADTQYF. The rearrangement links TRBV2 to TRBJ2-3; 7 nucleotides match TRBD2. The read falls 3 residues short of the CDR3 end, and the missing part is taken from the germline J gene. This CDR3 region has 15 residues. Germline V gene lookup returns CDR1 SNHLY and CDR2 FYNNEI. J was trimmed by 4 bases and V by 6 bases; bases with no gene match: 10.

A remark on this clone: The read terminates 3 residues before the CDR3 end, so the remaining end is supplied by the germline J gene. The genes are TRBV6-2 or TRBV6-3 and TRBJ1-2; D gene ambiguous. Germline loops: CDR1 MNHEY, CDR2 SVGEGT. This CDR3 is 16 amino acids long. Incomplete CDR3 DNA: TGTGCCAGCAGTTACTCCCCAGCGGGAAAGACCTACGAC. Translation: CASSYSPAGKTYD. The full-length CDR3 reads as CASSYSPAGKTYDYTF.

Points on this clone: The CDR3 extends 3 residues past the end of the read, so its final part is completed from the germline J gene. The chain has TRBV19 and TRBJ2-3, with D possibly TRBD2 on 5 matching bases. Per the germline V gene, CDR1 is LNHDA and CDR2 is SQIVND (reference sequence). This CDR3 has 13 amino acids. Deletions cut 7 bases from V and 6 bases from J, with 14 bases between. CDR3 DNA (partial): TGTGCCAGTACCTCGGGGATCGAGGATACG. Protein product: CASTSGIEDT. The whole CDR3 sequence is CASTSGIEDTQYF.

The CDR3 protein is CASSSGQGGAGELFF. CDR3 DNA (partial): TGCGCCAGCAGCTCGGGACAGGGAGGCGCCGGGGAG. This rearrangement joins TRBV5-1 to TRBJ2-2; 9 nucleotides align to TRBD1. The read halts 3 residues ahead of the CDR3 end, with the missing end drawn from the germline J gene. The CDR3 extends over 15 amino acids. V lost 3 bases to trimming and J lost 6 bases; unmatched junction nucleotides: 6. Germline values: CDR1 SGHRS, CDR2 YFSETQ.